The sequence of this TCR beta chain was determined in a study of blood T cell repertoires in COVID-19. The overall study: Sources were T cells, B-cell-depleted T cells, or PBMCs; the material itself was cDNA or gDNA.

Under the authors' procedure: Researchers report that nucleated cell counts were estimated from reference gene primer amplification. Clones were read by immunoSEQ multiplex PCR, and TCRdb kept only the in-frame ones, dropping some. V, J and clone size reflect that table, while D and trimming were determined from the DNA. The sample carries about 220,000 clones, roughly 80% recorded once. Trimming cost V 3 bases and J 5 bases; bases outside gene matches: 2. The CDR3 consists of 13 residues. Germline V gives CDR1 SGDLS, CDR2 YYNGEE. Those enrolled, adults aged roughly 18 to 89 years, came from roughly 22 US areas. Which cohort a participant joined came from the clinical history participants gave.

Input material: PBMCs or T cells enriched from blood (not recorded which). This sequence was found in a woman in her thirties or forties with acute COVID-19. The chain links TRBV9 to TRBJ2-5; 9 positions match TRBD2. The DNA for the CDR3 is TGTGCCAGCAGCGAGACTAGCGGTGAGACCCAGTACTTC. It codes for CASSETSGETQYF.